One and the same sample provided the 27 T cell receptor beta chains below, sequenced in a study of tumor and adjacent non-tumor tissue in lung cancer. RNA was extracted from bulk tissue without any cell sorting. More than 3 cm separated this lung sample from the edge of the tumor. TCRbeta libraries were built with three rounds of nested PCR, modified from ARM-PCR. In TCRdb, the multiplex PCR reads were re-called with MiXCR into one record per CDR3 protein. The sample shows 80,000 to 130,000 distinct CDR3 sequences, 65% of them seen only once. Sequencing was performed on distant non-tumor lung tissue. Source of these receptors: a man aged 25 to 40 with non-small cell lung cancer.

This clonotype was counted a single time. The junction differs from germline at one of its ends, possibly a read error. The chain uses TRBV6-6 and TRBJ1-5, with D perhaps matching TRBD1 (5 bases). Looked up from germline, CDR1 is MNHNY and CDR2 is SVGAGI (reference sequence). The CDR3 consists of 12 residues. The CDR3 loop is CANSYRTSPQHF. The CDR3 DNA is TGTGCCAACAGTTACAGGACGTCGCCCCAGCATTTT.

A word on this clonotype: This clone may be a read error of a much larger clone one base away. The conserved phenylalanine or tryptophan is not found at the CDR3 terminus, so this likely reflects a read error. The chain carries TRBV12-3 or TRBV12-4 and TRBJ2-7; TRBD1 matches 7 bases. CDR3 length equals 14 residues. The V gene end was trimmed by 6 bases and the J gene end by 1 base; junction bases not matched to a gene: 6. The chain's CDR3 is CASRMTGPSYEQYS. In nucleotides, the CDR3 is TGTGCCAGCAGGATGACAGGGCCGTCCTACGAGCAGTACTCC.

By proportion, this clonotype is medium-sized. The chain links TRBV11-3 to TRBJ2-7, with D possibly TRBD2 on 5 matching bases. This CDR3 comprises 13 residues. V was shortened by 1 base and J by 3 bases, with 7 bases between the two germline ends. Per germline, CDR1 SGHNT and CDR2 YENEEA. CDR3 residues: CASSLGEIYEQYF. The CDR3 DNA reads TGTGCCAGCAGCTTAGGGGAGATCTACGAGCAGTACTTC.

As regards this clonotype: With a much larger clone just one base away, this may be a read error. V is TRBV4-2 and J is TRBJ1-3, with D possibly matching TRBD1 (5 bases). Germline CDR1 and CDR2: LGHNA and YNFKEQ. CDR3 length: 15 amino acids. In DNA form, the CDR3 reads TGTGCCAGCAGCCAAGATCTGGACCAGGGAAACAACATATATTTT. It specifies CASSQDLDQGNNIYF.

Points on this clonotype: The junction does not match germline at one end; this may be a read error. CDR3 DNA: TGCAGTGCTCGTCCTATGAACACTGGAGCTTTCTTT. Translation gives CSARPMNTGAFF. The V gene is TRBV20-1, the J gene TRBJ1-1; D gene unclear. CDR1 is DFQATT, CDR2 SNEGSKA, per germline (reference sequence). The CDR3 has 12 amino acids.

Note on this clonotype: Likely a read error: the CDR3 ends without its conserved phenylalanine or tryptophan. V gene TRBV5-1 combines with J gene TRBJ2-3; possibly TRBD2 for D (5 bases). CDR1 is SGHRS, CDR2 YFSETQ, per germline. Trimming cost V 0 bases and J 2 bases, with 19 bases left between them. This CDR3 region has 18 residues. The CDR3 is CASSLDDGIGSLTDTQYL. The CDR3 nucleotides are TGCGCCAGCAGCTTGGATGACGGTATAGGGAGCCTCACAGATACGCAGTATCTT.

In the case of this clonotype: One junction end does not reproduce the germline sequence, and a read error may be involved. The gene calls are TRBV12-3 or TRBV12-4 and TRBJ1-1; D uncertain. The length of the CDR3 is 16 residues. The CDR3 DNA sequence: TGTGCCAGCAGTTTAGAGCCTGTGAGCAGGAAGAGTGAAGTTTTCTTT. It codes for CASSLEPVSRKSEVFF.

The sample holds one count of this clonotype. The rearrangement links TRBV29-1 to TRBJ2-7; tentatively, D is TRBD1 or TRBD2 (6 bases each). Looked up from germline, CDR1 is SQVTM and CDR2 is ANQGSEA. The CDR3 is 17 amino acids. The CDR3: CGLDSPDGIGGGYEQYF. CDR3 bases: TGCGGCCTTGATTCGCCCGACGGAATAGGGGGAGGCTACGAGCAGTACTTC.

Comment on this clonotype: A read error may produce the germline difference seen at one junction end. This sequence joins TRBV11-2 and TRBJ2-5, with 7 bases lining up with TRBD1. The CDR3 runs to 14 residues. Per germline, CDR1 SGHAT and CDR2 FQNNGV. Written as DNA, the CDR3 is TGTGGCAGCGGCTTTGGGGGACAGCCAGAGACCCGGTACTTC. Its protein product is CGSGFGGQPETRYF.

This clonotype was seen ten or more times. The chain couples TRBV6-5 to TRBJ1-5; TRBD1 matches 10 bases. J lost 6 bases, V lost 6 bases, and 8 bases had no gene match. CDR1 is MNHEY and CDR2 is SVGAGI in the germline V gene. The CDR3 spans 15 residues. CDR3 sequence (DNA): TGTGCCAGCAGATCCGGGACAGGGGAGGCTCAGCCCCAGCATTTT. Translating gives CASRSGTGEAQPQHF.

This clonotype was counted ten times or more. This sequence joins TRBV4-2 and TRBJ1-1; D remains ambiguous. CDR3 size: 14 residues. CDR1 is LGHNA, CDR2 YNFKEQ, per germline. The V end lost 1 base, the J end lost 7 bases, and 13 bases lay between the germline ends. CDR3 bases: TGTGCCAGCAGCCAAGTCGGGAGGACCTTTGAAGCTTTCTTT. Translated: CASSQVGRTFEAFF.

A remark on this clonotype: An end of the junction differs from the germline gene, which may be a read error. The rearrangement uses TRBV11-2 and TRBJ1-2; D is unresolved. Germline V gives CDR1 SGHAT, CDR2 FQNNGV. This CDR3 contains 14 residues. The CDR3, as DNA: TGTGCCAACAGCGCGACGGGGTTACTCTATGGCTACACCTTC. Translated, it gives CANSATGLLYGYTF.

The chain employs TRBV29-1 and TRBJ1-2; TRBD1 might be the D (5 bases). The CDR3 contains 12 residues. Germline CDR1 and CDR2: SQVTM and ANQGSEA. Trimming took off 6 bases at V and 9 bases at J, with 17 bases between the two ends. CDR3 in amino acids: CSVGRGVPSYTF. DNA of the CDR3: TGCAGCGTCGGGAGAGGGGTTCCTAGCTACACCTTC. The full variable domain, completed using reference TRBV29-1 and TRBJ1-2, is SAVISQKPSRDICQRGTSLTIQCQVDSQVTMMFWYRQQPGQSLTLIATANQGSEATYESGFVIDKFPISRPNLTFSTLTVSNMSPEDSSIYLCSVGRGVPSYTFGSGTRLTVV.

Regarding this clonotype: An end of the junction does not agree with germline; a read error may underlie this. The chain's CDR3 is CATSDPGLLGEIQYF. The CDR3 bases are TGTGCCACCAGTGACCCCGGACTACTTGGAGAGATCCAGTACTTC. The V and J genes are TRBV24-1 and TRBJ2-5; tentatively, D is TRBD2 (6 bases). Germline V CDR1 and CDR2: KGHDR, SFDVKD. CDR3 length: 15 residues.

The CDR3, as DNA: TGTGCCAGCACTCTAACAGAGACAGCTAGCTATGGCTACACCTTC. As protein: CASTLTETASYGYTF. This sequence joins TRBV7-8 and TRBJ1-2; maybe TRBD1 (5 bases). V was clipped by 7 bases and J by 4 bases, with 19 bases between them. CDR3 size: 15 residues. Germline CDR1 reads SGHVS; CDR2 reads FQNEAQ.

As regards this clonotype: One end of the junction does not line up with germline, which may come from a read error. The V and J genes are TRBV6-5 and TRBJ2-2; D may be TRBD1 or TRBD2 (5 bases each). Germline CDR1 is MNHEY and CDR2 is SVGAGI. The CDR3 is made up of 15 amino acids. CDR3 sequence: CTSSPMGVNTGELFF. The CDR3 DNA is TGTACCAGCAGCCCGATGGGGGTAAACACCGGGGAGCTCTTTTTT.

The chain links TRBV5-6 to TRBJ2-5, with TRBD1 as a possible D gene (5 bases). Germline values: CDR1 SGHDT, CDR2 YYEEEE. This CDR3 comprises 15 residues. V lost 0 bases to trimming and J lost 6 bases, with 15 bases between them. DNA for the CDR3: TGTGCCAGCAGCTTGGGACAGTGGATGTGGAAGACCCAGTACTTC. Its protein is CASSLGQWMWKTQYF. The complete variable domain, with remaining parts taken from reference TRBV5-6 and TRBJ2-5, reads DAGVTQSPTHLIKTRGQQVTLRCSPKSGHDTVSWYQQALGQGPQFIFQYYEEEERQRGNFPDRFSGHQFPNYSSELNVNALLLGDSALYLCASSLGQWMWKTQYFGPGTRLLVL.

A remark on this clonotype: The junction shows a germline mismatch at one end, possibly a read error. J is TRBJ1-5 and V is TRBV11-2; D is undetermined. Germline values: CDR1 SGHAT, CDR2 FQNNGV. The CDR3 runs 15 residues. In DNA form, the CDR3 reads TGTGCCAGCAGCTTAGACGCAGGAGATCATCAGCCCCTGCATTTT. Protein sequence: CASSLDAGDHQPLHF.

As to this clonotype: It may be a read error: a sequence one base away is much more abundant. This chain uses TRBV10-2 with TRBJ2-7; 11 nucleotides agree with TRBD1. This CDR3 is built from 15 residues. Germline values: CDR1 WSHSY, CDR2 SAAADI. The CDR3 is CTSRLGGTGGYEQYF. DNA for the CDR3: TGCACCAGCAGACTAGGTGGGACAGGGGGGTACGAGCAGTACTTC.

Worth noting for this clonotype: Being one base from a much bigger clone, this may be a read error. The chain uses TRBV6-5 and TRBJ2-1; weak D call: TRBD2 (5 bases). This CDR3 comprises 11 residues. Germline CDR1 is MNHEY and CDR2 is SVGAGI. CDR3 sequence reads: CATRTYNEEFF. The CDR3 DNA follows: TGTGCCACCCGGACTTACAATGAGGAGTTCTTC.

This sequence joins TRBV20-1 and TRBJ2-1; TRBD2 matches at 9 bases. Germline CDR1 reads DFQATT; CDR2 reads SNEGSKA (reference sequence). The CDR3 runs to 15 residues. The CDR3: CNALIGTSLLHEQFF. The CDR3 bases are TGCAATGCCCTGATCGGGACTAGCCTTCTCCATGAGCAGTTCTTC.

About this clonotype: The CDR3 does not end in the conserved phenylalanine or tryptophan, so this is likely a read error. The DNA is omitted, as the CDR3 cannot be located on it reliably, and the CDR3 follows TCRdb's listing. The chain carries TRBV29-1 and TRBJ2-7; the D call TRBD1 from the table was never checked on the DNA. CDR1 and CDR2 from the germline V gene are SQVTM and ANQGSEA. The CDR3 is 14 residues long, ends included. CDR3: CSVNTGTPNYERYL.

As to this clonotype: At one end the junction does not follow the germline gene, possibly because of a read error. The CDR3 DNA reads as TGTGCCAGCAGCACAGGGCGGGGGGAGGGCACAAATACGCAGTATTTT. As protein: CASSTGRGEGTNTQYF. The chain is built from TRBV11-3 and TRBJ2-3; TRBD2 matches at 8 bases. This CDR3 is 16 amino acids long. Germline V gene data show CDR1 as SGHNT and CDR2 as YENEEA.

Comment on this clonotype: One junction end does not reproduce the germline sequence, and a read error may be involved. The V call is TRBV5-6, the J call TRBJ2-6; D could derive from TRBD1 or TRBD2 (7 bases each). CDR3 size: 17 residues. CDR1 SGHDT and CDR2 YYEEEE come from the germline V gene. The CDR3 protein is CASSLTGEGSGANVLTF. The CDR3 nucleotides are TGTGCCAGCAGCCTAACAGGGGAGGGGTCTGGGGCCAATGTCCTGACTTTC.

Worth noting for this clonotype: At one end the junction does not follow the germline gene, possibly because of a read error. The rearrangement links TRBV20-1 to TRBJ2-5, with unresolved D. CDR1 and CDR2 (germline): DFQATT, SNEGSKA (reference sequence). The CDR3 sequence is 13 residues long. CDR3 in amino acids: CSGVGSPQETQYF. DNA of the CDR3: TGCAGTGGGGTAGGGTCCCCACAAGAGACACAGTACTTC.

A few counts support this clonotype. The V gene is TRBV5-1, the J gene TRBJ1-1; TRBD1 might be the D (6 bases). V was shortened by 5 bases and J by 6 bases, with 17 bases between the two germline ends. Germline values: CDR1 SGHRS, CDR2 YFSETQ. The CDR3 has 14 amino acids. The CDR3 is CASRTGQGSSEAFF. The CDR3 nucleotides read TGCGCCAGCAGAACGGGACAAGGTTCATCTGAAGCTTTCTTT.

As to this clonotype: The junction shows a germline mismatch at one end, possibly a read error. J is TRBJ2-2 and V is TRBV12-3 or TRBV12-4; a weak D match, TRBD2 (5 bases). The CDR3 is made up of 17 amino acids. The CDR3 here is CASSLASVSRGTGELFF. Here the CDR3 DNA reads TGTGCCAGTAGTTTAGCGTCGGTTAGCCGCGGCACCGGGGAGCTGTTTTTT.